Included here is one TCR beta chain sequence, with context. The entry originates in a study of blood T cell repertoires in COVID-19. About the study: Sites in the United States, Italy and Spain provided acute and convalescent COVID-19 samples. T cells, B-cell-depleted T cells, or PBMCs provided the cDNA or gDNA that served as material.

As handled by the study authors: By means of reference gene primer amplification, nucleated cell counts were estimated. The method was immunoSEQ multiplex PCR; TCRdb's version includes in-frame clones alone and lacks a portion of them. V and J calls and clone size are copied from that table; D and trimming were computed from the DNA. Among approximately 230,000 clones listed, about 85% were seen once. Germline CDR1 is LNHNV and CDR2 is YYDKDF (reference sequence). V lost 1 base and J 6 bases, leaving 6 bases between the germline ends. CDR3 size: 12 residues. J is TRBJ1-1 and V is TRBV15; D is unclear. Material: peripheral blood. This receptor was identified in a man aged 18 to 30 with active or convalescent COVID-19. The CDR3 sequence is CATSRGLAEAFF. In DNA form, the CDR3 reads TGTGCCACCAGCAGAGGCCTAGCTGAAGCTTTCTTT.